A selection of T cell receptor beta chains follows, all from one sample in a study of blood T cell repertoires in COVID-19. The assay was immunoSEQ multiplex PCR, and TCRdb's table has in-frame clones only and misses some. The data contain some 100,000 clones, 88% of them seen just once; the ten biggest clones take up approximately 5%. Sequenced: peripheral blood. The source is a human donor in a cohort sampled during active COVID-19. CDR3s include the opening cysteine and the closing phenylalanine or tryptophan. D genes are given only for firm matches. The listing skips clone size in some rows; elsewhere it reads once, few, many or a size class.

v_gene: TRBV7-9
d_gene: -
abundance: once
j_gene: TRBJ1-1
CDR3nt: TGTGCCAGCAGCTTACAGAACATGAACACTGAAGCTTTCTTT
CDR3aa: CASSLQNMNTEAFF

v_gene: TRBV3-1/TRBV3-2
d_gene: -
abundance: -
j_gene: TRBJ1-4
CDR3nt: TGTGCCAGCAGCCAGGCGGGACGAGTAACTAATGAAAAACTGTTTTTT
CDR3aa: CASSQAGRVTNEKLFF

v_gene: TRBV5-6
d_gene: -
abundance: -
j_gene: TRBJ1-6
CDR3nt: TGTGCCAGCAGCTTGGGGCCGAGTAGCAATTCACCCCTCCACTTT
CDR3aa: CASSLGPSSNSPLHF

v_gene: TRBV10-3
d_gene: -
abundance: -
j_gene: TRBJ2-2
CDR3nt: TGTGCCATCAGTGAATATTTTGGGGGCGATGCCGGGGAGCTGTTTTTT
CDR3aa: CAISEYFGGDAGELFF

v_gene: TRBV10-1
d_gene: -
abundance: few
j_gene: TRBJ1-6
CDR3nt: TGCGCCAGCAGGGACGGGGGAGACCTCCACTTT
CDR3aa: CASRDGGDLHF

v_gene: TRBV28
d_gene: TRBD2
abundance: -
j_gene: TRBJ2-1
CDR3nt: TGTGCCAGCAGTTTTGCCAGCGGGAGACCTCGGGGGTTCTTC
CDR3aa: CASSFASGRPRGFF

v_gene: TRBV19
d_gene: -
abundance: -
j_gene: TRBJ1-2
CDR3nt: TGTGCCAGTAGTATAGCGGGAGAGAACTATGGCTACACCTTC
CDR3aa: CASSIAGENYGYTF

v_gene: TRBV6-1
d_gene: TRBD2
abundance: -
j_gene: TRBJ2-1
CDR3nt: TGTGCCAGCAGTGAATGGGCGGGAGATGAGCAGTTCTTC
CDR3aa: CASSEWAGDEQFF

v_gene: TRBV5-4
d_gene: TRBD1
abundance: -
j_gene: TRBJ1-4
CDR3nt: TGTGCCAGCAGCCCTGGACAGGGCAGGACTAATGAAAAACTGTTTTTT
CDR3aa: CASSPGQGRTNEKLFF

v_gene: TRBV19
d_gene: TRBD1
abundance: -
j_gene: TRBJ1-2
CDR3nt: TGTGCCAGTCAAAGTCCCGGGACAGGGAATGGCTACACCTTC
CDR3aa: CASQSPGTGNGYTF

v_gene: TRBV28
d_gene: -
abundance: -
j_gene: TRBJ2-7
CDR3nt: TGTGCCAGCACCCAGGGTTACGAGCAGTACTTC
CDR3aa: CASTQGYEQYF

v_gene: TRBV5-5
d_gene: -
abundance: once
j_gene: TRBJ2-6
CDR3nt: TGTGCCAGCAGCTCGACAATCGGCGTCCTGACTTTC
CDR3aa: CASSSTIGVLTF

v_gene: TRBV19
d_gene: TRBD1
abundance: -
j_gene: TRBJ1-2
CDR3nt: TGTGCCAGTAGGCGGCTCACAGGGGATGGCTACACCTTC
CDR3aa: CASRRLTGDGYTF

v_gene: TRBV9
d_gene: -
abundance: -
j_gene: TRBJ2-3
CDR3nt: TGTGCCACCTCAAAAACAGGGAACCCAGATACGCAGTATTTT
CDR3aa: CATSKTGNPDTQYF

v_gene: TRBV5-1
d_gene: -
abundance: -
j_gene: TRBJ2-6
CDR3nt: TGCGCCAGCAGCTTGGCCCCAGGGTCTGGGGCCAACGTCCTGACTTTC
CDR3aa: CASSLAPGSGANVLTF

v_gene: TRBV7-8
d_gene: TRBD2
abundance: once
j_gene: TRBJ2-7
CDR3nt: TGTGCCAGCAGTCCGTCACTAGCGGGATCATACGAGCAGTACTTC
CDR3aa: CASSPSLAGSYEQYF

v_gene: TRBV24-1
d_gene: TRBD2
abundance: -
j_gene: TRBJ2-3
CDR3nt: TGTGCCACCCAACGGGGGGGAAGGAGAGATACGCAGTATTTT
CDR3aa: CATQRGGRRDTQYF

v_gene: TRBV28
d_gene: TRBD2
abundance: -
j_gene: TRBJ2-1
CDR3nt: TGTGCCAGCAGTTATAGCGGGCCTAGGAATGAGCAGTTCTTC
CDR3aa: CASSYSGPRNEQFF

v_gene: TRBV3-1/TRBV3-2
d_gene: -
abundance: -
j_gene: TRBJ2-2
CDR3nt: TGTGCCAGCAGTAACAACGGAGGGTCCGGGGAGCTGTTTTTT
CDR3aa: CASSNNGGSGELFF

v_gene: TRBV5-1
d_gene: -
abundance: -
j_gene: TRBJ2-7
CDR3nt: TGCGCCAGCAGCTTGGGGCAAAATTCCTACGAGCAGTACTTC
CDR3aa: CASSLGQNSYEQYF

v_gene: TRBV19
d_gene: -
abundance: -
j_gene: TRBJ2-3
CDR3nt: TGTGCCAGTAGTATAATCGCGGCGAGCACAGATACGCAGTATTTT
CDR3aa: CASSIIAASTDTQYF

v_gene: TRBV12-3/TRBV12-4
d_gene: TRBD2
abundance: few
j_gene: TRBJ2-5
CDR3nt: TGTGCCAGCAGTCCACGGGGGGTAACCCAGTACTTC
CDR3aa: CASSPRGVTQYF

v_gene: TRBV9
d_gene: TRBD1
abundance: -
j_gene: TRBJ1-6
CDR3nt: TGTGCCAGCAGCGTAAAGGGGACAGCCGATTCACCCCTCCACTTT
CDR3aa: CASSVKGTADSPLHF

v_gene: TRBV7-2
d_gene: TRBD1
abundance: once
j_gene: TRBJ2-1
CDR3nt: TGTGCCAGCAGCGTCGGACAGGCAATCCTTTACAATGAGCAGTTCTTC
CDR3aa: CASSVGQAILYNEQFF

v_gene: TRBV11-1
d_gene: -
abundance: -
j_gene: TRBJ1-1
CDR3nt: TGTGCCAGCAGCTTACGGTACACTGAAGCTTTCTTT
CDR3aa: CASSLRYTEAFF

v_gene: TRBV12-3/TRBV12-4
d_gene: -
abundance: -
j_gene: TRBJ1-2
CDR3nt: TGTGCCAGCAGCCTTGACAAGACCTATGGCTACACCTTC
CDR3aa: CASSLDKTYGYTF

v_gene: TRBV30
d_gene: TRBD2
abundance: -
j_gene: TRBJ2-1
CDR3nt: TGTGCCTGGAGTGGGTTAGCGGGAGCTGAGCAGTTCTTC
CDR3aa: CAWSGLAGAEQFF

v_gene: TRBV19
d_gene: TRBD1
abundance: -
j_gene: TRBJ1-2
CDR3nt: TGTGCCAGTAGTACAAACAGGGGTGACGGCTACACCTTC
CDR3aa: CASSTNRGDGYTF

v_gene: TRBV4-2
d_gene: TRBD1
abundance: -
j_gene: TRBJ1-5
CDR3nt: TGTGCCAGCAGCCAAGGGACAGGTGAGAATCAGCCCCAGCATTTT
CDR3aa: CASSQGTGENQPQHF

v_gene: TRBV5-1
d_gene: -
abundance: -
j_gene: TRBJ2-5
CDR3nt: TGCGCCAGCACCCCCTTGGGAGTACCCAAAGAGACCCAGTACTTC
CDR3aa: CASTPLGVPKETQYF

v_gene: TRBV5-1
d_gene: TRBD2
abundance: -
j_gene: TRBJ2-5
CDR3nt: TGCGCCAGCAGCCCAGTCGGGGGGCAAGAGACCCAGTACTTC
CDR3aa: CASSPVGGQETQYF

v_gene: TRBV25-1
d_gene: TRBD1
abundance: -
j_gene: TRBJ1-3
CDR3nt: TGTGCCAGCAGTGGGGACAGGGGGCGCGGAAACACCATATATTTT
CDR3aa: CASSGDRGRGNTIYF

v_gene: TRBV5-4
d_gene: -
abundance: -
j_gene: TRBJ2-3
CDR3nt: TGTGCCAGCAGCTCGGCAGCGGATACGCAGTATTTT
CDR3aa: CASSSAADTQYF

v_gene: TRBV6-4
d_gene: -
abundance: -
j_gene: TRBJ2-3
CDR3nt: TGTGCCAGCAGTGACGCAGGGGAGTCAGATACGCAGTATTTT
CDR3aa: CASSDAGESDTQYF

v_gene: TRBV5-4
d_gene: TRBD2
abundance: -
j_gene: TRBJ2-3
CDR3nt: TGTGCCAGCGCCTCCCCCTGGACTAGCGGGAGTAATCCCCCAGATACGCAGTATTTT
CDR3aa: CASASPWTSGSNPPDTQYF

v_gene: TRBV2
d_gene: -
abundance: -
j_gene: TRBJ2-2
CDR3nt: TGTGCCAGCAGTGTATTAGCCACCGGGGAGCTGTTTTTT
CDR3aa: CASSVLATGELFF

v_gene: TRBV10-2
d_gene: TRBD1
abundance: few
j_gene: TRBJ1-1
CDR3nt: TGCGCCACCGGACAGGGGAACACTGAAGCTTTCTTT
CDR3aa: CATGQGNTEAFF

v_gene: TRBV6-5
d_gene: -
abundance: -
j_gene: TRBJ1-1
CDR3nt: TGTGCCAGCAGTTACTCGCCAGGGCAAGCTTTCTTT
CDR3aa: CASSYSPGQAFF

v_gene: TRBV11-2
d_gene: TRBD2
abundance: -
j_gene: TRBJ2-1
CDR3nt: TGTGCCAGCAGCTTAAAAGCGGGAGAGCGCAATGAGCAGTTCTTC
CDR3aa: CASSLKAGERNEQFF

v_gene: TRBV25-1
d_gene: TRBD1
abundance: -
j_gene: TRBJ1-1
CDR3nt: TGTGCCAGCAGTGAACCACCAGGGGGCCGGAACACTGAAGCTTTCTTT
CDR3aa: CASSEPPGGRNTEAFF

v_gene: TRBV19
d_gene: TRBD1
abundance: -
j_gene: TRBJ1-2
CDR3nt: TGTGCCACCCGACAGGGTACTTTGTTCGGCTACACCTTC
CDR3aa: CATRQGTLFGYTF

v_gene: TRBV6-6
d_gene: TRBD2
abundance: -
j_gene: TRBJ2-5
CDR3nt: TGTGCCAGCAGCTCAGTAAGCGGGAGGGTCCAAGAGACCCAGTACTTC
CDR3aa: CASSSVSGRVQETQYF

v_gene: TRBV28
d_gene: -
abundance: -
j_gene: TRBJ1-3
CDR3nt: TGTGCCAGCAGGCTTCCGGGATGGGGAACTGGAAACACCATATATTTT
CDR3aa: CASRLPGWGTGNTIYF

v_gene: TRBV28
d_gene: -
abundance: -
j_gene: TRBJ1-2
CDR3nt: TGTGCCAGCAGTCCAGGACAGACGAACTATGGCTACACCTTC
CDR3aa: CASSPGQTNYGYTF

v_gene: TRBV20-1
d_gene: -
abundance: many
j_gene: TRBJ2-7
CDR3nt: TGCAGTGCTAGTACGTGGCGGGTCTACGGCGAGCAGTACTTC
CDR3aa: CSASTWRVYGEQYF

v_gene: TRBV5-1
d_gene: TRBD2
abundance: -
j_gene: TRBJ2-1
CDR3nt: TGCGCCAGCAGCTTGGGTTTAGCGGGTTACAATGAGCAGTTCTTC
CDR3aa: CASSLGLAGYNEQFF

v_gene: TRBV7-3
d_gene: -
abundance: -
j_gene: TRBJ2-5
CDR3nt: TGTGCCAGCAGTGGAGGCAGGGAGACCCAGTACTTC
CDR3aa: CASSGGRETQYF

v_gene: TRBV4-1
d_gene: -
abundance: -
j_gene: TRBJ2-7
CDR3nt: TGCGCCAGCAGCCAAGAGAGCTCCTACGAGCAGTACTTC
CDR3aa: CASSQESSYEQYF

v_gene: TRBV19
d_gene: -
abundance: -
j_gene: TRBJ2-5
CDR3nt: TGTGCCAGTAATAGGGGACTGGCAGAGACCCAGTACTTC
CDR3aa: CASNRGLAETQYF

v_gene: TRBV5-1
d_gene: TRBD1
abundance: -
j_gene: TRBJ2-3
CDR3nt: TGCGCCAGCAGCGCCGGGACAGGGGAAACGGATACGCAGTATTTT
CDR3aa: CASSAGTGETDTQYF

v_gene: TRBV7-2
d_gene: TRBD1
abundance: -
j_gene: TRBJ2-5
CDR3nt: TGTGCCAGCAGACCAGGGGGCGGGGAGACCCAGTACTTC
CDR3aa: CASRPGGGETQYF

v_gene: TRBV7-3
d_gene: -
abundance: -
j_gene: TRBJ2-3
CDR3nt: TGTGCCAGCAGCTCGGGAGCCGTAGATACGCAGTATTTT
CDR3aa: CASSSGAVDTQYF

v_gene: TRBV5-1
d_gene: -
abundance: -
j_gene: TRBJ1-5
CDR3nt: TGCGCCAGCAGCTTGTCGGGTAATCAGCCCCAGCATTTT
CDR3aa: CASSLSGNQPQHF